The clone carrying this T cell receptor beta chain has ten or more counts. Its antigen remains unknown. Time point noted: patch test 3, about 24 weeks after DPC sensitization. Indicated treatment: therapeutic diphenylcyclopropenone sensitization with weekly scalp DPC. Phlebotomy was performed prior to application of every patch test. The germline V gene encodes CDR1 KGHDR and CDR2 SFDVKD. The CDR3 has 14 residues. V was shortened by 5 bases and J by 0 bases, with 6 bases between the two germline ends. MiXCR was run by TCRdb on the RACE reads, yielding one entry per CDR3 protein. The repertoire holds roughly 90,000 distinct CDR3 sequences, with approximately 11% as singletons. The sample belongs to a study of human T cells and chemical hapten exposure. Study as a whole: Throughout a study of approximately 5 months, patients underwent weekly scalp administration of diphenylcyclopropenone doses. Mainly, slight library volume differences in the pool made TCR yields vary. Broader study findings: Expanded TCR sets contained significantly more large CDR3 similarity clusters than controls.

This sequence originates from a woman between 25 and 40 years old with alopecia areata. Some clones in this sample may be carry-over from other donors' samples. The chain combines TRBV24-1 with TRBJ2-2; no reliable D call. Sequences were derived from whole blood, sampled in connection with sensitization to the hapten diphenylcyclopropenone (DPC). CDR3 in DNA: TGTGCCACCAGTGGTCCAGCGAACACCGGGGAGCTGTTTTTT. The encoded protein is CATSGPANTGELFF.